This passage covers 6 T cell receptor beta chains from one sample sequenced in a study of T cell responses to AZD1222 COVID-19 vaccine. Repertoires were generated with immunoSEQ multiplex PCR, while TCRdb's copy carries only in-frame clones and drops some. This sample has approximately 120,000 clones, with more than 80% found just once. Sequences were derived from peripheral blood, sampled 28 days after the second AZD1222 dose. All receptors come from an adult who received the AZD1222 COVID-19 vaccine.

The chain couples TRBV10-2 to TRBJ1-5; no reliable D call. The CDR3 runs 14 residues. The V end was cut by 0 bases, the J end by 0 bases, with 3 bases between. CDR1 WSHSY and CDR2 SAAADI come from the germline V gene. The CDR3 sequence: CASSESDSNQPQHF. DNA of the CDR3: TGCGCCAGCAGTGAGTCCGATAGCAATCAGCCCCAGCATTTT.

The chain has TRBV6-5 and TRBJ1-4; 9 bases are a match to TRBD1. Losses at the gene ends were 5 bases for V and 6 bases for J; bases not matched to a gene: 7. This CDR3 contains 15 residues. Germline loops: CDR1 MNHEY, CDR2 SVGAGI. The CDR3 DNA sequence: TGTGCCAGCAGTACAAGACAGGGGGGGGATGAAAAACTGTTTTTT. It specifies CASSTRQGGDEKLFF.

This clone was seen many times. The chain is built from TRBV5-4 and TRBJ2-1, with D unclear. Looked up from germline, CDR1 is SGHNT and CDR2 is YYREEE (reference sequence). The CDR3 has 15 residues. V lost 4 bases and J 0 bases, leaving 11 bases between the germline ends. The CDR3 sequence: CASSPLGNSYNEQFF. DNA of the CDR3: TGTGCCAGCAGCCCCCTTGGGAACTCCTACAATGAGCAGTTCTTC. Variable domain in full (rest from reference TRBV5-4 and TRBJ2-1): ETGVTQSPTHLIKTRGQQVTLRCSSQSGHNTVSWYQQALGQGPQFIFQYYREEENGRGNFPPRFSGLQFPNYSSELNVNALELDDSALYLCASSPLGNSYNEQFFGPGTRLTVL.

The V and J genes are TRBV7-9 and TRBJ2-1, with D possibly matching TRBD2 (6 bases). This CDR3 comprises 14 residues. The V gene lost 4 bases and the J gene lost 6 bases, with 13 bases spanning the gap. The germline V gene encodes CDR1 SEHNR and CDR2 FQNEAQ (reference sequence). The CDR3 bases are TGTGCCAGCAGCTCAATCGTGGAGGGCAATGAGCAGTTCTTC. This encodes CASSSIVEGNEQFF.

The chain is built from TRBV18 and TRBJ1-1; no reliable D call. The germline CDR1 and CDR2 sequences are KGHSH and LQKENI. The CDR3 loop spans 16 amino acids. Trimming left V 4 bases short and J 2 bases short, with 17 bases between. CDR3 sequence: CASSLAPGRINTEAFF. CDR3 DNA: TGTGCCAGCTCACTCGCCCCTGGTCGGATTAACACTGAAGCTTTCTTT.

This clone was seen once. The chain is built from TRBV28 and TRBJ1-5; unclear D gene. The length of the CDR3 is 15 residues. V dropped 7 bases and J dropped 0 bases, with 13 bases sitting between them. Germline assignment: CDR1 MDHEN and CDR2 SYDVKM. CDR3 nucleotide sequence: TGTGCCAGCACCAAACCGTTATATAGCAATCAGCCCCAGCATTTT. Its translation is CASTKPLYSNQPQHF.